The sequence of this TCR beta chain was determined in a study of cytomegalovirus exposure and HLA in healthy donors. Study outcomes and limitations: Reportedly, cytomegalovirus status was diagnosed with high sensitivity and specificity.

PCR amplification relied on 60 Vbeta primers (plus 13 Jbeta primers). Authors' data handling: In a later analysis, of 79 million or so unique beta chains, about 12 million appeared in at least two donors. Assay used: immunoSEQ multiplex PCR; TCRdb lists only in-frame clones, some missing. The DNA gave D and trimming, while V, J and clone size come from that table. The repertoire holds around 150,000 clones, with about 84% as singletons. A note on this clone: The antigen remains unidentified.

CDR1 and CDR2 (germline): SGDLS, YYNGEE. Trimming took 0 bases from V and 4 from J, leaving 10 bases between them. The CDR3 consists of 14 residues. Although they were nominally healthy when sampled, donors likely had unrecorded immune exposures. This receptor was taken from a male donor in good health and CMV-seronegative. The V call is TRBV9, the J call TRBJ1-2; possible D gene TRBD1, 6 bases. Material: PBMCs. The CDR3 sequence is CASSVGGQSYGYTF. DNA for the CDR3: TGTGCCAGCAGCGTAGGAGGACAGAGCTATGGCTACACCTTC.